Detailed here is one TCR beta chain. The antigen is undetermined. These data belong to a study of PD-L1 blockade in urothelial cancer. Study details: Typically, measured as a median, blood samples had about 140,000 T cells. The study, taken as a whole, reports: Better survival was forecast by a pretreatment blood TCR clonality below the median.

This CDR3 spans 14 amino acids. Germline-derived CDR1 and CDR2 are SGHDT and YYEEEE. V gave up 4 bases and J gave up 4 bases, with 11 bases separating them. Each patient presented with locally advanced or metastatic urothelial carcinoma. Clones were sequenced by immunoSEQ multiplex PCR, and TCRdb holds only the in-frame ones, with some missing. The repertoire has about 91,000 clones, roughly nine tenths of them found once; the top ten carry 8.5% to 9.5%. The V and J genes are TRBV5-6 and TRBJ1-4, with D hard to call. The sample was PBMCs, taken around atezolizumab (anti-PD-L1) treatment. The TCR was taken from a man in his sixties with urothelial cancer. The CDR3 is CASSRRAFNEKLFF. Here the CDR3 DNA reads TGTGCCAGCAGCCGGCGGGCCTTTAATGAAAAACTGTTTTTT. The full variable domain, its missing parts supplied by reference TRBV5-6 and TRBJ1-4, is DAGVTQSPTHLIKTRGQQVTLRCSPKSGHDTVSWYQQALGQGPQFIFQYYEEEERQRGNFPDRFSGHQFPNYSSELNVNALLLGDSALYLCASSRRAFNEKLFFGSGTQLSVL.